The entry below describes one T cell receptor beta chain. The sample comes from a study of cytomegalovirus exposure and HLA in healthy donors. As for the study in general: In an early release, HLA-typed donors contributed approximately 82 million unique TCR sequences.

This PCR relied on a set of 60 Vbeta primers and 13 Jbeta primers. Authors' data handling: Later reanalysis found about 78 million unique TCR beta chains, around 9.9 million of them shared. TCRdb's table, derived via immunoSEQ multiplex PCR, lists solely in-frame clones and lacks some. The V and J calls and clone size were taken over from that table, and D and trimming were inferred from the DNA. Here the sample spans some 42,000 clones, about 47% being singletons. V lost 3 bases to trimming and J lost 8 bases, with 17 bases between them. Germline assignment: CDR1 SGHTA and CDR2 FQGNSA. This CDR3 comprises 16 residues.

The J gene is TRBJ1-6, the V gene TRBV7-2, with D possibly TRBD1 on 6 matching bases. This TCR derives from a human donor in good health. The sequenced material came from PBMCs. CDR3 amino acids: CASSLGQGRLYSPLHF. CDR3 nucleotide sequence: TGTGCCAGCAGCTTGGGCCAGGGGCGTCTTTATTCACCCCTCCACTTT.